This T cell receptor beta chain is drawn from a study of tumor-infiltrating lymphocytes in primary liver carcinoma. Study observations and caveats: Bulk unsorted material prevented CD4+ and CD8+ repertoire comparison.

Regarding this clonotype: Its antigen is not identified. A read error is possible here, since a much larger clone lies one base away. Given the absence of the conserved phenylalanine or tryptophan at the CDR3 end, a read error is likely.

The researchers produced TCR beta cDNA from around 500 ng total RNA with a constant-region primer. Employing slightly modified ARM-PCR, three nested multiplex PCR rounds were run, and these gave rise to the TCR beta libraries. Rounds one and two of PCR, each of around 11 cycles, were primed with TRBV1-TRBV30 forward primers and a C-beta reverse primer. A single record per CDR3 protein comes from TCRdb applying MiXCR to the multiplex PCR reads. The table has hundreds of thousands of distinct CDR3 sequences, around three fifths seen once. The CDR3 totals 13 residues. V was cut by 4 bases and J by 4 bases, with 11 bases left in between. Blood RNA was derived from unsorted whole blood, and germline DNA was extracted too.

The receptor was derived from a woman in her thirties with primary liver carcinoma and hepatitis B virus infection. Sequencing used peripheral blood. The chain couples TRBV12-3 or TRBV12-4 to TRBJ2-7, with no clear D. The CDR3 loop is CASSSTIAYEQYS. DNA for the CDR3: TGTGCCAGCAGTTCGACAATCGCTTACGAGCAGTACTCC.